A single sample gave rise to the 7 T cell receptor beta chains below, sequenced in a study of beta chain features in type 1 diabetes (dated by TCRdb to between 2017 and 2018). Findings and caveats that apply to the study as a whole: Type 1 diabetes patients showed a moderate but significant shortening of TCRB CDR3 length in all four CD4+ subsets.

No antigen has been identified for these receptors. The method behind the library was the immunoSEQ multiplex PCR assay. The entire amount of isolated RNA was reverse transcribed using the High Capacity cDNA Reverse Transcription Kit, so the sequenced TCRB transcripts were expressed ones. Not all clones reach the TCRdb copy of this immuneACCESS table, which keeps in-frame sequences only. Checked studies attribute under half of the gap to unresolved V genes and leave the rest unexplained. The sample records about 740,000 clones, over 10% of which are singletons. In total, the top ten clones hold 0.022% of the sample. Sequenced material: naive CD4+ T cells from blood. The cell subset or site label on this specimen signifies: true naive CD4+ T cells. Source of these receptors: a man aged 18 to 35 with type 1 diabetes.

This clone was seen only a few times. This chain links TRBV6-5 with TRBJ1-1; the D gene is possibly TRBD1 (6 bases). Germline values: CDR1 MNHEY, CDR2 SVGAGI. Deletions cut 2 bases from V and 6 bases from J, with 16 bases between. The CDR3 is made up of 15 amino acids. Written as DNA, the CDR3 is TGTGCCAGCAGTTACGAACAGGGACTGCGAGCTGAAGCTTTCTTT. Translated, it gives CASSYEQGLRAEAFF.

CDR3 in DNA: TGTGCCAGCAGCTTAGGGGACTTAACCTACGAGCAGTACTTC. It is translated as CASSLGDLTYEQYF. The chain links TRBV11-2 to TRBJ2-7, with a tentative D call TRBD2 (6 bases). Germline loops: CDR1 SGHAT, CDR2 FQNNGV. The CDR3 is 14 residues long. Trimming stripped 1 base from V and 2 bases from J, with 9 bases between.

This clone occurred a few times. The chain joins TRBV9 to TRBJ2-3, with 9 nucleotides matching TRBD2. The CDR3 is 16 amino acids. In germline, CDR1 is SGDLS, CDR2 YYNGEE. With V trimmed by 0 bases and J by 1 base, 3 bases remained unmatched. In DNA form, the CDR3 reads TGTGCCAGCAGCGTAGGGTTAGCGGGGGGCACAGATACGCAGTATTTT. It encodes CASSVGLAGGTDTQYF.

This clone has only a few counts. CDR3 sequence: CASRPQIGEDTQYF. CDR3 in DNA: TGTGCCAGCAGACCTCAGATTGGGGAAGATACGCAGTATTTT. The rearrangement joins TRBV27 to TRBJ2-3; the D is unclear. V shed 6 bases and J shed 5 bases, with 15 bases lying between them. This CDR3 has 14 amino acids. Germline CDR1 is MNHEY and CDR2 is SMNVEV (reference sequence).

The chain has TRBV7-9 and TRBJ1-4; no clear D gene. CDR3 length: 13 residues. Germline CDR1 reads SEHNR; CDR2 reads FQNEAQ (reference sequence). Trimming took 5 bases from V and 11 from J, leaving 15 bases between them. The CDR3 loop is CASSPNPGRKLFF. DNA for the CDR3: TGTGCCAGCAGCCCAAACCCTGGGAGGAAACTGTTTTTT.

V usage is TRBV6-5 and J usage is TRBJ2-1; D is perhaps TRBD1 or TRBD2 (5 bases each). V was trimmed by 5 bases and J by 10 bases, leaving 18 bases between them. CDR3 length: 14 amino acids. The germline V gene encodes CDR1 MNHEY and CDR2 SVGAGI. In nucleotides, the CDR3 is TGTGCCAGCAGTATCGGGACCCCAGGTGGGGAGCAGTTCTTC. Protein: CASSIGTPGGEQFF.

The chain recombines TRBV5-4 with TRBJ1-1, with a possible D match to TRBD1 (6 bases). CDR3 length: 14 amino acids. Germline CDR1 is SGHNT and CDR2 is YYREEE (reference sequence). Trimming removed 1 base at V and 6 bases at J, with 13 bases between. The CDR3 DNA is TGTGCCAGCAGCTTGCCGGGGGCCTTCGCTGAAGCTTTCTTT. This sequence encodes CASSLPGAFAEAFF.